Sequencing of this T cell receptor beta chain was carried out in a study of beta chain features in type 1 diabetes. The study, taken as a whole, reports: Among all four CD4+ subsets, Type 1 diabetes patients had TCRB CDR3s that were moderately but significantly shorter.

As to this clone: Its antigen is as yet unknown.

Deletions cut 5 bases from V and 5 bases from J, with 11 bases between. Germline values: CDR1 MNHEY, CDR2 SMNVEV (reference sequence). The CDR3 is 13 amino acids. The authors reverse transcribed all of the isolated RNA, so sequencing captured expressed TCRB transcripts. Only in-frame clones appear in the TCRdb table, and some are missing; sequencing was by immunoSEQ multiplex PCR. The sample holds about 900,000 clones, around a sixth seen once. The chain has TRBV27 and TRBJ2-3; the D gene is possibly TRBD2 (6 bases). The material sequenced was naive CD4+ T cells from blood. This TCR derives from a young woman in good health. In nucleotides, the CDR3 is TGTGCCAGCAGTAAACTAGCAAGAGATACGCAGTATTTT. Protein product: CASSKLARDTQYF.